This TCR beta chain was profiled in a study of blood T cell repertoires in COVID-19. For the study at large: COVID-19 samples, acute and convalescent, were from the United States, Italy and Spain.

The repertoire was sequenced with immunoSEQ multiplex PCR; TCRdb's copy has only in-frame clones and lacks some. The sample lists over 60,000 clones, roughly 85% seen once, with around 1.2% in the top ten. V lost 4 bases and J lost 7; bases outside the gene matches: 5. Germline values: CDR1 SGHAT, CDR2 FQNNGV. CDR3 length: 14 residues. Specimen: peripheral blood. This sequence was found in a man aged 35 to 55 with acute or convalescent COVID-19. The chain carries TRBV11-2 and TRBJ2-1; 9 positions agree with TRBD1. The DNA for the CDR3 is TGTGCCAGCAGCTCGGGACAGGGTAAGAATGAGCAGTTCTTC. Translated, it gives CASSSGQGKNEQFF.